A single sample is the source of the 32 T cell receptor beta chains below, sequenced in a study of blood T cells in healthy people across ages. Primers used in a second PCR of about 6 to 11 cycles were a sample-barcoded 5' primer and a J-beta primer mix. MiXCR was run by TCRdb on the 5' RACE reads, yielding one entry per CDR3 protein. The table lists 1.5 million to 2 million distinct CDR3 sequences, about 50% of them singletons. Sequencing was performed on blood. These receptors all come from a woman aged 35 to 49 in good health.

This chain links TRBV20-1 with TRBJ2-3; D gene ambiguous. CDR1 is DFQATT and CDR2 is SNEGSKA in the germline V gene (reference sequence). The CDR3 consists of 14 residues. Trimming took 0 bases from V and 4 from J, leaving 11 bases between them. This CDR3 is CSARDLRSSDTQYF. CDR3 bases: TGCAGTGCTAGAGATCTCAGGTCCTCAGATACGCAGTATTTT.

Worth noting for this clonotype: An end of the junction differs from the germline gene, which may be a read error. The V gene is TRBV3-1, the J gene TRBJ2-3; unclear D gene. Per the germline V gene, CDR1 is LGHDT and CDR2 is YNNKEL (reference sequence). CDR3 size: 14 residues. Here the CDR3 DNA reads TGTGCCAGCAGTCAAGATTGGACGGGAGATACGCAGTATTTT. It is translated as CASSQDWTGDTQYF.

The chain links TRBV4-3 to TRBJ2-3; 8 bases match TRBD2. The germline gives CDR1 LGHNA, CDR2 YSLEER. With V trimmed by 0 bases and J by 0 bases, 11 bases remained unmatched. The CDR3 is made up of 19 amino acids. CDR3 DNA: TGCGCCAGCAGCCAAGATTACGGGCGGGGGGCGTCTAGCACAGATACGCAGTATTTT. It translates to CASSQDYGRGASSTDTQYF.

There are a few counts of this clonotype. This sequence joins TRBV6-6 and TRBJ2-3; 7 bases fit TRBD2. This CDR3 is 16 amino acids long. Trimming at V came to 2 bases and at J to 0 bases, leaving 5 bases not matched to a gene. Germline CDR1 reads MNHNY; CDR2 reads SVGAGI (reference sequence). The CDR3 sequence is CASSYGSGVSTDTQYF. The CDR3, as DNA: TGTGCCAGCAGTTACGGGAGCGGGGTAAGCACAGATACGCAGTATTTT.

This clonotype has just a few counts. The CDR3 here is CSARDPSKMEQFF. The CDR3 region has the DNA TGCAGTGCTAGAGATCCTAGCAAGATGGAGCAGTTCTTC. V and J are TRBV20-1 and TRBJ2-1; the D gene is possibly TRBD2 (5 bases). Germline loops: CDR1 DFQATT, CDR2 SNEGSKA (reference sequence). The CDR3 is made up of 13 amino acids. The V gene lost 0 bases and the J gene lost 10 bases, with 13 bases spanning the gap.

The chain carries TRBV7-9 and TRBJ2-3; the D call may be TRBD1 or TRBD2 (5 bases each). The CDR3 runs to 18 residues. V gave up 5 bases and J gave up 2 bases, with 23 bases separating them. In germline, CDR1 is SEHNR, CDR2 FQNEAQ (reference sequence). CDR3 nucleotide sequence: TGTGCCAGCAGCCCACAGGACGTGGAGGTTCGATTCACAGATACGCAGTATTTT. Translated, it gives CASSPQDVEVRFTDTQYF.

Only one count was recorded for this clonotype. CDR3 residues: CASSSKGVSYEQYF. The CDR3 DNA reads as TGCGCCAGCAGCTCCAAAGGGGTCTCCTACGAGCAGTACTTC. V and J are TRBV5-1 and TRBJ2-7, with D possibly matching TRBD1 (5 bases). This CDR3 has 14 residues. Per the germline V gene, CDR1 is SGHRS and CDR2 is YFSETQ. V lost 3 bases, J lost 0 bases, and 10 bases lay in between. The full variable domain, in which reference TRBV5-1 and TRBJ2-7 provide the parts outside the CDR3, is KAGVTQTPRYLIKTRGQQVTLSCSPISGHRSVSWYQQTPGQGLQFLFEYFSETQRNKGNFPGRFSGRQFSNSRSEMNVSTLELGDSALYLCASSSKGVSYEQYFGPGTRLTVT.

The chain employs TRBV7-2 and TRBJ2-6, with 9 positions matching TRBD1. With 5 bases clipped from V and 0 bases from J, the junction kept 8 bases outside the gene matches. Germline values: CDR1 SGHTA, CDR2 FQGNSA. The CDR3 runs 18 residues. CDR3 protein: CASSRTGTGSSGANVLTF. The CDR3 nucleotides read TGTGCCAGCAGCAGAACCGGGACAGGGAGCTCTGGGGCCAACGTCCTGACTTTC.

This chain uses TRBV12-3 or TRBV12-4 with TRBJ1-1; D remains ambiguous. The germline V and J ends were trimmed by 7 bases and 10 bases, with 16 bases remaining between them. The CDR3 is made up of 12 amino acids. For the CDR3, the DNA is TGTGCCAGCACCCTGAGGGAACGTGGAGCTTTCTTT. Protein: CASTLRERGAFF.

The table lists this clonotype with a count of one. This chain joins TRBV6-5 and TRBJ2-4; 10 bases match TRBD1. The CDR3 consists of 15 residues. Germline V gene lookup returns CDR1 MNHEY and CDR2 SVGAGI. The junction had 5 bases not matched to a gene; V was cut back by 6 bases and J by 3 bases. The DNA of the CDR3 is TGTGCCAGCAGGAGGACAGGGGGAGGCAAAAACATTCAGTACTTC. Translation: CASRRTGGGKNIQYF.

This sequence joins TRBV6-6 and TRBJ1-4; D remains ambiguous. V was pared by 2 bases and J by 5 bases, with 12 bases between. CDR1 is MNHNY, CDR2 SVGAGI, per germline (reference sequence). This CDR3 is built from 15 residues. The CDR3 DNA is TGTGCCAGCAGTTACGTGGACCCCAGCAATGAAAAACTGTTTTTT. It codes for CASSYVDPSNEKLFF.

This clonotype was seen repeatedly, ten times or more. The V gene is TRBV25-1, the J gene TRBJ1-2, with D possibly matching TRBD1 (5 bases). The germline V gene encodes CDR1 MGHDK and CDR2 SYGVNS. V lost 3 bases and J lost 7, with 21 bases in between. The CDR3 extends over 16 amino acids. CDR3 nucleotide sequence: TGTGCCAGCAGTGATCCGAGCAGGGAGGCGGTTCGTGGCTACACCTTC. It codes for CASSDPSREAVRGYTF.

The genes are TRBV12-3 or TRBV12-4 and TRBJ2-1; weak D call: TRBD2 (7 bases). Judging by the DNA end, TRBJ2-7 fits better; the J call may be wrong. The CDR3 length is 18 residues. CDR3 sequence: CASSFRLSGRGGDNEQYF. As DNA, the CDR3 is TGTGCCAGCAGTTTCAGGCTCAGCGGCAGAGGGGGGGACAATGAGCAGTACTTC.

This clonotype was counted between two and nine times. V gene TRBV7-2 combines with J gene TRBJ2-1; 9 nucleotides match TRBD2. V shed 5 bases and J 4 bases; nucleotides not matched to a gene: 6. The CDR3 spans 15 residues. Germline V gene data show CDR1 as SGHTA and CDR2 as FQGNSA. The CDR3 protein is CASSLTSGQYNEQFF. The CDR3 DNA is TGTGCCAGCAGCCTGACTAGCGGTCAGTACAATGAGCAGTTCTTC.

CDR3 loop: CATSDSGTGGTSYEQYF. In DNA, the CDR3 is TGTGCCACCAGTGATTCCGGGACAGGGGGGACTTCCTACGAGCAGTACTTC. The V call is TRBV24-1, the J call TRBJ2-7; 11 nucleotides agree with TRBD1. Unmatched junction bases numbered 6, after V lost 2 bases and J lost 1 base. The CDR3 is 17 amino acids. In germline, CDR1 is KGHDR, CDR2 SFDVKD.

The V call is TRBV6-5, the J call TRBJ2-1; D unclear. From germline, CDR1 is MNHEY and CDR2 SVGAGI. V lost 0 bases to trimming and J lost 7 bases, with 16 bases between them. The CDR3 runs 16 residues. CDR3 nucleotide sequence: TGTGCCAGCAGTTACTCGAAAGTTGGCAGTAAGAATGAGCAGTTCTTC. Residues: CASSYSKVGSKNEQFF.

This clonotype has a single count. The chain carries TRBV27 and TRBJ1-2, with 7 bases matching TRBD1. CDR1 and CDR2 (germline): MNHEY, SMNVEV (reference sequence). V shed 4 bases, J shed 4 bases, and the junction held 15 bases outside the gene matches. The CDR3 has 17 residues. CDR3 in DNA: TGTGCCAGCAGTTCAGCTAGCCGGGACAGCTACTTCTATGGCTACACCTTC. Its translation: CASSSASRDSYFYGYTF.

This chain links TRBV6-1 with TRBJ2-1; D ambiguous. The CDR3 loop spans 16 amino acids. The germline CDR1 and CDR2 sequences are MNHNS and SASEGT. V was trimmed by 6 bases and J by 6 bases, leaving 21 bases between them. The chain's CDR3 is CASSSTPQPTTNEQFF. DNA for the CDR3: TGTGCCAGCAGCTCCACGCCCCAACCCACAACCAATGAGCAGTTCTTC.

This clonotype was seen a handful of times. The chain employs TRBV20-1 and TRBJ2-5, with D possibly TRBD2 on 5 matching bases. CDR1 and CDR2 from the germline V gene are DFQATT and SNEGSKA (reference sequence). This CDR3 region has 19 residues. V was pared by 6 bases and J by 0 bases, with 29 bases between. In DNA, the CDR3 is TGCAGTGCCTACCGGCCCCCAGGACGAGGGCTTGGTTACCAAGAGACCCAGTACTTC. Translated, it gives CSAYRPPGRGLGYQETQYF.

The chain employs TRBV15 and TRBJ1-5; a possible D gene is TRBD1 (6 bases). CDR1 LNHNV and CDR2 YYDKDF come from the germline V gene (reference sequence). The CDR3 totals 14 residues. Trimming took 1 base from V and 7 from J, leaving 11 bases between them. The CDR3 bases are TGTGCCACCAGCAGAGTGGCAGGGGTACAGCCCCAGCATTTT. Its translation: CATSRVAGVQPQHF.

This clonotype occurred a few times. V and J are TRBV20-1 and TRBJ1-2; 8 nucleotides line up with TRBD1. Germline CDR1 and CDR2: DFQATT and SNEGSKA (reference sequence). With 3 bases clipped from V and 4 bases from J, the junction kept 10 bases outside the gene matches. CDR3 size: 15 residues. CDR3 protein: CSARDTPGTGYGYTF. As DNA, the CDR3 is TGCAGTGCTAGGGACACTCCCGGGACAGGCTATGGCTACACCTTC.

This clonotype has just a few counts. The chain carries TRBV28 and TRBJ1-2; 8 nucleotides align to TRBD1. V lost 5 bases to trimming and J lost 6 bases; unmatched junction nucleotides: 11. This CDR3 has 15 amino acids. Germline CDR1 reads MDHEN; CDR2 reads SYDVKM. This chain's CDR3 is CASSPSDREYNGYTF. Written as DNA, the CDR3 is TGTGCCAGCAGTCCATCGGACAGGGAGTATAATGGCTACACCTTC.

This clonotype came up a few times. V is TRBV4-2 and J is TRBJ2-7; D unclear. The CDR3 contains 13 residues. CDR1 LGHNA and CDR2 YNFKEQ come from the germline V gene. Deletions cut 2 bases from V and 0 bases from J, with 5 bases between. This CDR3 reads CASSQLSSYEQYF. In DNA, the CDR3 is TGTGCCAGCAGCCAACTTAGCTCCTACGAGCAGTACTTC.

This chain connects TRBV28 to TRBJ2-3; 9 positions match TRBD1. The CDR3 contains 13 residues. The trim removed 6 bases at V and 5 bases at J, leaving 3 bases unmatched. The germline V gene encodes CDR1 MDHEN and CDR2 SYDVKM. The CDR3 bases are TGTGCCAGCAGAACAGGGGGCATAGATACGCAGTATTTT. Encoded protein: CASRTGGIDTQYF. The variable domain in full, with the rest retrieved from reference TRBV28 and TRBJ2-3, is DVKVTQSSRYLVKRTGEKVFLECVQDMDHENMFWYRQDPGLGLRLIYFSYDVKMKEKGDIPEGYSVSREKKERFSLILESASTNQTSMYLCASRTGGIDTQYFGPGTRLTVL.

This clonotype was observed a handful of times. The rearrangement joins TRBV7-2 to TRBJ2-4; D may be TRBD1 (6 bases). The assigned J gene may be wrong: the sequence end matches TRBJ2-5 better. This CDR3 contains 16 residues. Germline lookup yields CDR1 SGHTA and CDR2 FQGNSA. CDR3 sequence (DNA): TGTGCCAGCAGCCGTGATACGACAGGCTTTACGGAGACCCAGTACTTC. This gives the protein CASSRDTTGFTETQYF.

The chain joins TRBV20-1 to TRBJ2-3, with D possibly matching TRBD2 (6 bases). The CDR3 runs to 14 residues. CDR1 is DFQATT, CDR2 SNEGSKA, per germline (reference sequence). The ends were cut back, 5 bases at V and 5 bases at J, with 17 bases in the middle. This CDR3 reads CSADGTSPRDTQYF. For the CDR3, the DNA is TGCAGTGCTGACGGGACTTCGCCGAGAGATACGCAGTATTTT.

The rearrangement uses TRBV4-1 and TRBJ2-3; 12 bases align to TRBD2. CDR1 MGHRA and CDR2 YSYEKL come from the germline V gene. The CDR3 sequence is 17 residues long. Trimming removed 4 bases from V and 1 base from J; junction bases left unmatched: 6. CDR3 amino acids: CASSLGPSGGGTDTQYF. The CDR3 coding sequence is TGCGCCAGCAGCCTCGGTCCTAGCGGGGGGGGCACAGATACGCAGTATTTT.

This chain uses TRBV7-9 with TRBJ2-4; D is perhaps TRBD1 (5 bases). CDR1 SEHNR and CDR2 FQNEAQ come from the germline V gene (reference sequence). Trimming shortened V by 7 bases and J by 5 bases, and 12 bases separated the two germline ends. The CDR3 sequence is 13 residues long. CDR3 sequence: CASTPLQENIQYF. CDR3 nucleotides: TGTGCCAGCACCCCGTTACAGGAAAACATTCAGTACTTC.

This chain's CDR3 is CASSSGWTSDNEQFF. CDR3 nucleotides: TGTGCCAGCAGTTCCGGATGGACAAGCGACAATGAGCAGTTCTTC. The chain employs TRBV12-3 or TRBV12-4 and TRBJ2-1, with D possibly TRBD1 on 5 matching bases. The ends were cut back, 4 bases at V and 5 bases at J, with 15 bases in the middle. CDR3 size: 15 residues.

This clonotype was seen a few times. CDR3 residues: CSGSGGVADTQYF. As DNA, the CDR3 is TGCAGTGGCAGCGGGGGGGTGGCAGATACGCAGTATTTT. The V and J genes are TRBV20-1 and TRBJ2-3; TRBD2 matches 10 bases. CDR3 length: 13 residues. Germline V gives CDR1 DFQATT, CDR2 SNEGSKA (reference sequence). V shed 7 bases and J 4 bases; nucleotides not matched to a gene: 5.

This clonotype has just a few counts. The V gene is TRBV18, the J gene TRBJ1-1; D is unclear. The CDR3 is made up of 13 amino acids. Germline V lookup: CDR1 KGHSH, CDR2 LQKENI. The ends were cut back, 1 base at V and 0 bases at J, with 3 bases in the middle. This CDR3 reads CASSPLVNTEAFF. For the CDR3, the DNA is TGTGCCAGCTCACCACTAGTGAACACTGAAGCTTTCTTT.

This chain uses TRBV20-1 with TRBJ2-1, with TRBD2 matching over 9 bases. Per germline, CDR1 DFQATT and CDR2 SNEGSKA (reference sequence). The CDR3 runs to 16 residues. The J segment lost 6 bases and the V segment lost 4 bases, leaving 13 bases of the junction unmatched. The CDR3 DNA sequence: TGCAGTGCTACACCGCAAGCGGGGGGCCGGGGCAATGAGCAGTTCTTC. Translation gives CSATPQAGGRGNEQFF.